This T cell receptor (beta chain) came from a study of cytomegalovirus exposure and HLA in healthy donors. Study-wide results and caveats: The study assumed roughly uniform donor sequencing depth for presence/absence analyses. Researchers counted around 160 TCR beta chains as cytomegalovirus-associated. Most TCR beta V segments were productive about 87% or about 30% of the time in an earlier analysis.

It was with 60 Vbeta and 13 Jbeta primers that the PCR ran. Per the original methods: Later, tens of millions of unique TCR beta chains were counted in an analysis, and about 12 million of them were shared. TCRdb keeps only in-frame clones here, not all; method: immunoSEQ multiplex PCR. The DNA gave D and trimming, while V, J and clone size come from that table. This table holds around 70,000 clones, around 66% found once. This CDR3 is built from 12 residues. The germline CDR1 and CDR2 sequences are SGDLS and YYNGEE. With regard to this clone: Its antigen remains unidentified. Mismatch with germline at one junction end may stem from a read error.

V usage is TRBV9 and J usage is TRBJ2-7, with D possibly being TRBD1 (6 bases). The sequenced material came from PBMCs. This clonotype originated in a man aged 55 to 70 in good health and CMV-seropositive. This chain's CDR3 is CASSASGTTLSF. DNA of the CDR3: TGTGCCAGCAGCGCCTCCGGGACAACCCTCTCCTTC.